A single sample is the source of the 30 T cell receptor beta chains below, sequenced in a study of blood T cell repertoires in COVID-19. The repertoire was sequenced with immunoSEQ multiplex PCR; TCRdb's copy has only in-frame clones and lacks some. The table has around 80,000 clones, 90% seen once. Material for sequencing was peripheral blood. The receptors derive from a woman aged 80 or over with acute or convalescent COVID-19.

The rearrangement uses TRBV11-2 and TRBJ1-2; no clear D gene. This CDR3 contains 13 residues. Trimming pared 5 bases from V and 10 bases from J, leaving 17 bases between. The germline V gene encodes CDR1 SGHAT and CDR2 FQNNGV. The CDR3 is CASSHRGGGLYTF. DNA of the CDR3: TGTGCCAGCAGCCACCGGGGTGGAGGTCTCTACACCTTC.

The chain uses TRBV5-1 and TRBJ1-1; D not certain. Deletions cut 0 bases from V and 1 base from J, with 10 bases between. Per the germline V gene, CDR1 is SGHRS and CDR2 is YFSETQ. The CDR3 has 15 amino acids. CDR3 protein: CASSLDRVGNTEAFF. The CDR3 coding sequence is TGCGCCAGCAGCTTGGACCGGGTGGGGAACACTGAAGCTTTCTTT.

The sample holds one count of this clone. This chain connects TRBV10-3 to TRBJ1-1; D is uncertain. Germline lookup yields CDR1 ENHRY and CDR2 SYGVKD. Trimming pared 0 bases from V and 3 bases from J, leaving 11 bases between. There are 15 residues in the CDR3. The CDR3 reads CAISESALADTEAFF. The CDR3, as DNA: TGTGCCATCAGTGAGTCTGCTTTGGCAGACACTGAAGCTTTCTTT.

This clone was seen a handful of times. The rearrangement joins TRBV11-2 to TRBJ2-3; 11 bases are a match to TRBD2. Trimming removed 1 base from V and 4 bases from J; junction bases left unmatched: 4. The CDR3 totals 16 residues. Per germline, CDR1 SGHAT and CDR2 FQNNGV. CDR3 region: CASSLGLAGGADTQYF. As DNA, the CDR3 is TGTGCCAGCAGCTTAGGGCTAGCGGGAGGAGCAGATACGCAGTATTTT.

CDR3 loop: CASSLTMVGYTF. CDR3 DNA sequence: TGTGCCAGCAGCTTAACTATGGTTGGCTACACCTTC. The V gene is TRBV7-9, the J gene TRBJ1-2; D uncertain. Trimming pared 2 bases from V and 7 bases from J, leaving 8 bases between. CDR3 size: 12 residues. Germline V gene data show CDR1 as SEHNR and CDR2 as FQNEAQ (reference sequence).

The V call is TRBV12-3 or TRBV12-4, the J call TRBJ1-2, with 7 positions matching TRBD1. There are 12 residues in the CDR3. Unmatched junction bases numbered 4, after V lost 6 bases and J lost 6 bases. This CDR3 is CASRTGWDGYTF. The CDR3 coding sequence is TGTGCCAGCAGGACAGGGTGGGATGGCTACACCTTC.

This clone was observed a single time. The chain joins TRBV7-2 to TRBJ2-5, with a weak D call TRBD2 (6 bases). The germline CDR1 and CDR2 sequences are SGHTA and FQGNSA. Trimming stripped 1 base from V and 5 bases from J, with 17 bases between. The CDR3 is 16 amino acids. The CDR3 loop reads CASSLGGSGGEETQYF. The DNA for the CDR3 is TGTGCCAGCAGCTTAGGCGGTAGCGGCGGTGAGGAGACCCAGTACTTC.

This chain uses TRBV29-1 with TRBJ1-5; D uncertain. V was trimmed by 5 bases and J by 2 bases, leaving 19 bases between them. Germline V gives CDR1 SQVTM, CDR2 ANQGSEA. This CDR3 is 16 amino acids long. DNA of the CDR3: TGCAGCGTTATCACGGGAAGCCCGATGGGCAATCAGCCCCAGCATTTT. Translated: CSVITGSPMGNQPQHF.

The J gene is TRBJ1-2, the V gene TRBV4-3; D unresolved. Germline CDR1 reads LGHNA; CDR2 reads YSLEER. V was cut by 0 bases and J by 0 bases, with 8 bases left in between. The CDR3 runs to 15 residues. CDR3 amino acids: CASSQDRDANYGYTF. CDR3 coding DNA: TGCGCCAGCAGCCAAGATCGAGATGCTAACTATGGCTACACCTTC.

This chain links TRBV19 with TRBJ1-5, with 9 bases matching TRBD1. Losses at the gene ends were 1 base for V and 3 bases for J; bases not matched to a gene: 1. The CDR3 consists of 15 residues. The germline V gene encodes CDR1 LNHDA and CDR2 SQIVND (reference sequence). CDR3 residues: CASSIGDRVNQPQHF. CDR3 nucleotide sequence: TGTGCCAGTAGTATAGGGGACAGGGTCAATCAGCCCCAGCATTTT. The full variable domain, its missing parts supplied by reference TRBV19 and TRBJ1-5, is DGGITQSPKYLFRKEGQNVTLSCEQNLNHDAMYWYRQDPGQGLRLIYYSQIVNDFQKGDIAEGYSVSREKKESFPLTVTSAQKNPTAFYLCASSIGDRVNQPQHFGDGTRLSIL.

J is TRBJ2-3 and V is TRBV5-4; 12 bases map to TRBD1. V trimming: 4 bases; J trimming: 5 bases; junction bases outside the gene matches: 8. The CDR3 consists of 16 residues. The germline V gene encodes CDR1 SGHNT and CDR2 YYREEE (reference sequence). Written as DNA, the CDR3 is TGTGCCAGCAGCACCCGGGACAGGGGGCAGGTAGATACGCAGTATTTT. Translated: CASSTRDRGQVDTQYF.

This chain uses TRBV12-5 with TRBJ2-5; no firm D call. Germline CDR1 reads LGHNT; CDR2 reads FRNRAP. With 0 bases removed from V and 5 bases from J, the gap between germline ends came to 7 bases. The CDR3 spans 13 residues. As DNA, the CDR3 is TGTGCTAGTGGTTTGGTAGGAGCGGAGACCCAGTACTTC. This sequence encodes CASGLVGAETQYF.

The V call is TRBV4-2, the J call TRBJ2-5, with D possibly being TRBD2 (6 bases). CDR3 length: 16 amino acids. Germline V gene data show CDR1 as LGHNA and CDR2 as YNFKEQ. V was clipped by 1 base and J by 5 bases, with 17 bases between them. CDR3 protein: CASSQGSGRFLETQYF. CDR3 nucleotides: TGTGCCAGCAGCCAAGGGTCAGGGAGGTTTCTGGAGACCCAGTACTTC.

This chain connects TRBV27 to TRBJ2-1; a possible D gene is TRBD2 (6 bases). Germline V gives CDR1 MNHEY, CDR2 SMNVEV (reference sequence). CDR3 length: 16 amino acids. V lost 6 bases and J lost 1, with 16 bases in between. The CDR3: CASSRKPGTSYNEQFF. CDR3 nucleotide sequence: TGTGCCAGCAGCCGGAAACCCGGGACTTCCTACAATGAGCAGTTCTTC.

The V call is TRBV19, the J call TRBJ2-5; 10 bases are a match to TRBD2. Trimming cost V 1 base and J 7 bases; bases outside gene matches: 6. The V gene's germline CDR1 is LNHDA and CDR2 SQIVND (reference sequence). The CDR3 totals 15 residues. CDR3 nucleotides: TGTGCCAGTAGTATAGCGTCTAGCGGGGGTGTGACCCAGTACTTC. Translating it yields CASSIASSGGVTQYF.

The chain links TRBV6-1 to TRBJ2-1; D uncertain. Trimming removed 2 bases at V and 0 bases at J, with 14 bases between. The germline V gene encodes CDR1 MNHNS and CDR2 SASEGT. The CDR3 is 17 residues long. CDR3 region: CASSERSPASSYNEQFF. CDR3 nucleotide sequence: TGTGCCAGCAGTGAAAGGTCACCAGCGAGCTCCTACAATGAGCAGTTCTTC.

This clone has only one observation. The chain employs TRBV7-9 and TRBJ2-4, with no clear D. The V gene lost 4 bases and the J gene lost 1 base, with 8 bases spanning the gap. This CDR3 comprises 14 residues. CDR1 is SEHNR and CDR2 is FQNEAQ in the germline V gene (reference sequence). The CDR3 loop is CASSSPQAKNIQYF. CDR3 in DNA: TGTGCCAGCAGCTCCCCACAGGCCAAAAACATTCAGTACTTC.

The gene calls are TRBV20-1 and TRBJ2-1; D unresolved. The germline gives CDR1 DFQATT, CDR2 SNEGSKA (reference sequence). This CDR3 has 11 residues. V was trimmed by 6 bases and J by 4 bases, leaving 7 bases between them. The CDR3 DNA reads TGCAGTGCATCTCTTTACAATGAGCAGTTCTTC. It translates to CSASLYNEQFF.

For the CDR3, the DNA is TGTGCCAGCAGTGTCGGGCTAGCGGGAGTCGAAGAGCAGTTCTTC. Its protein product is CASSVGLAGVEEQFF. V and J are TRBV2 and TRBJ2-1, with TRBD2 identical over 10 bases. This CDR3 comprises 15 residues. Germline CDR1 reads SNHLY; CDR2 reads FYNNEI. J lost 10 bases, V lost 4 bases, and 10 bases had no gene match.

The chain has TRBV9 and TRBJ1-2, with D possibly being TRBD1 (5 bases). The CDR3 is 15 amino acids. Per germline, CDR1 SGDLS and CDR2 YYNGEE. V dropped 4 bases and J dropped 5 bases, with 18 bases sitting between them. DNA of the CDR3: TGTGCCAGCAGCCCGAGTCGGGGGGGACCTTATGGCTACACCTTC. Translation gives CASSPSRGGPYGYTF.

This chain uses TRBV28 with TRBJ2-2; 11 bases line up with TRBD2. CDR3 size: 15 residues. Germline lookup yields CDR1 MDHEN and CDR2 SYDVKM. Unmatched junction bases numbered 6, after V lost 7 bases and J lost 5 bases. The CDR3 DNA is TGTGCCAGCACCCGACTAGCGGGAATGACCGGGGAGCTGTTTTTT. Translation: CASTRLAGMTGELFF. Variable domain in full (rest from reference TRBV28 and TRBJ2-2): DVKVTQSSRYLVKRTGEKVFLECVQDMDHENMFWYRQDPGLGLRLIYFSYDVKMKEKGDIPEGYSVSREKKERFSLILESASTNQTSMYLCASTRLAGMTGELFFGEGSRLTVL.

The gene calls are TRBV10-2 and TRBJ1-1; no firm D call. Trimming pared 0 bases from V and 5 bases from J, leaving 10 bases between. The V gene's germline CDR1 is WSHSY and CDR2 SAAADI. The CDR3 totals 14 residues. CDR3 DNA sequence: TGCGCCAGCAGTGAGTCGCGGGTGGGGACTGAAGCTTTCTTT. It codes for CASSESRVGTEAFF.

The rearrangement uses TRBV2 and TRBJ1-5; 8 bases line up with TRBD1. Germline CDR1 and CDR2: SNHLY and FYNNEI. The V segment lost 6 bases and the J segment 3 bases; nucleotides outside the gene matches: 10. This CDR3 contains 16 residues. CDR3 in DNA: TGTGCCAGCAGGCGGGAGACAGGGGCCCACAATCAGCCCCAGCATTTT. Its protein is CASRRETGAHNQPQHF. The full variable domain, its missing parts supplied by reference TRBV2 and TRBJ1-5, is EPEVTQTPSHQVTQMGQEVILRCVPISNHLYFYWYRQILGQKVEFLVSFYNNEISEKSEIFDDQFSVERPDGSNFTLKIRSTKLEDSAMYFCASRRETGAHNQPQHFGDGTRLSIL.

This chain links TRBV15 with TRBJ1-5; D unclear. The CDR3 contains 14 residues. V was trimmed by 1 base and J by 9 bases, leaving 13 bases between them. Germline V CDR1 and CDR2: LNHNV, YYDKDF (reference sequence). The CDR3: CATSRGAQSGPQHF. The CDR3 DNA sequence: TGTGCCACCAGCAGAGGGGCCCAAAGCGGGCCCCAGCATTTT. The variable domain in full, with the rest retrieved from reference TRBV15 and TRBJ1-5, is DAMVIQNPRYQVTQFGKPVTLSCSQTLNHNVMYWYQQKSSQAPKLLFHYYDKDFNNEADTPDNFQSRRPNTSFCFLDIRSPGLGDTAMYLCATSRGAQSGPQHFGDGTRLSIL.

The rearrangement uses TRBV5-8 and TRBJ2-3; D call uncertain. CDR1 is SGHTS, CDR2 YDEGEE, per germline. The V end was cut by 0 bases, the J end by 4 bases, with 6 bases between. This CDR3 has 13 amino acids. The CDR3 region is CASSLAAADTQYF. CDR3 nucleotides: TGTGCCAGCAGCTTGGCCGCGGCAGATACGCAGTATTTT. Full variable domain (rest looked up from reference TRBV5-8 and TRBJ2-3): EAGVTQSPTHLIKTRGQQATLRCSPISGHTSVYWYQQALGLGLQFLLWYDEGEERNRGNFPPRFSGRQFPNYSSELNVNALELEDSALYLCASSLAAADTQYFGPGTRLTVL.

This sequence joins TRBV6-5 and TRBJ2-6; perhaps TRBD1 as D (5 bases). The CDR3 length is 15 residues. Trimming left V 6 bases short and J 0 bases short, with 9 bases between. Looked up from germline, CDR1 is MNHEY and CDR2 is SVGAGI. In DNA, the CDR3 is TGTGCCAGCAGGACAGTTGGCTCTGGGGCCAACGTCCTGACTTTC. Its protein is CASRTVGSGANVLTF.

This sequence joins TRBV23-1 and TRBJ2-1; 14 nucleotides agree with TRBD2. TRBV23-1 is treated as an ORF (open reading frame) with a function not yet certain. Trimming removed 2 bases from V and 12 bases from J; junction bases left unmatched: 24. This CDR3 has 21 residues. CDR3 residues: CASSQASGGSGTSGSDVMQFF. In nucleotides, the CDR3 is TGCGCCAGCAGTCAAGCATCGGGGGGTTCCGGGACTAGCGGGAGTGATGTGATGCAGTTCTTC.

This chain joins TRBV7-2 and TRBJ2-5, with TRBD2 matching over 12 bases. Trimming at V came to 0 bases and at J to 5 bases, leaving 4 bases not matched to a gene. The CDR3 is 16 amino acids. Germline CDR1 and CDR2: SGHTA and FQGNSA. This CDR3 is CASSLATTSGSETQYF. CDR3 coding DNA: TGTGCCAGCAGCTTAGCGACGACTAGCGGGAGCGAGACCCAGTACTTC. The full variable domain, its missing parts supplied by reference TRBV7-2 and TRBJ2-5, is GAGVSQSPSNKVTEKGKDVELRCDPISGHTALYWYRQSLGQGLEFLIYFQGNSAPDKSGLPSDRFSAERTGGSVSTLTIQRTQQEDSAVYLCASSLATTSGSETQYFGPGTRLLVL.

This rearrangement joins TRBV2 to TRBJ2-5, with 13 bases aligning to TRBD2. The CDR3 runs to 15 residues. V trimming: 7 bases; J trimming: 1 base; junction bases outside the gene matches: 3. Germline V gene sequence: CDR1 SNHLY, CDR2 FYNNEI. Written as DNA, the CDR3 is TGTGCCAGCACCGGACTAGCGGGGGCCCAAGAGACCCAGTACTTC. This translates into CASTGLAGAQETQYF.

CDR3 in amino acids: CASSHLAGGPTDTQYF. As DNA, the CDR3 is TGCGCCAGCAGCCATTTAGCGGGGGGGCCCACAGATACGCAGTATTTT. The rearrangement links TRBV4-3 to TRBJ2-3, with TRBD2 matching 11 bases. Per germline, CDR1 LGHNA and CDR2 YSLEER. This CDR3 comprises 16 residues. Trimming at V came to 3 bases and at J to 2 bases, leaving 4 bases not matched to a gene.